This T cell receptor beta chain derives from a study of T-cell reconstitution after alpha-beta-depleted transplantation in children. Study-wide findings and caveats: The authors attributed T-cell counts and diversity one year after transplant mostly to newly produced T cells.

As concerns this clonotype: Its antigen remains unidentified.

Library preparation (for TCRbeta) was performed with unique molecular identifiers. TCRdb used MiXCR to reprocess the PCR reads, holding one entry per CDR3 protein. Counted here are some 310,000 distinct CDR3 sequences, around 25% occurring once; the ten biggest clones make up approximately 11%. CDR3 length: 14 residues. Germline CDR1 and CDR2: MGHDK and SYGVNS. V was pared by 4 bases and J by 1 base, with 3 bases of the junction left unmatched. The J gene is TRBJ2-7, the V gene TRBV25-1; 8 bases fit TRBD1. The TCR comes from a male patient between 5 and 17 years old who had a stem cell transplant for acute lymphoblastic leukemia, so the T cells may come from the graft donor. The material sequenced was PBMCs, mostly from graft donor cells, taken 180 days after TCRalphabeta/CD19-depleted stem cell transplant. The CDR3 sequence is CASSGRGRSYEQYF. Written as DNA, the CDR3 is TGTGCCAGCAGTGGCAGGGGGCGATCCTACGAGCAGTACTTC.